The 22 T cell receptor beta chains below were found in one sample sequenced in a study of blood T cell repertoires in COVID-19 (dated by TCRdb to 2018 to 2020). Library generation was performed with the immunoSEQ multiplex PCR assay. TCRdb took this table from immuneACCESS and kept in-frame rearrangements with V and J called. Such tables lack part of the clones; where checked against another copy, unresolved V genes explain under half of the gap, and the rest is unexplained. Here the sample has some 100,000 clones; 88% occur a single time. The top ten clonotypes cover just over 2% of the sample. The sample taken for sequencing was peripheral blood. The receptors stem from a man in his fifties with COVID-19, enrolled during active disease.

The J gene is TRBJ2-7, the V gene TRBV7-2, with 8 nucleotides matching TRBD1. J gave up 3 bases and V 5 bases, and 6 bases lay outside the gene matches. The CDR3 runs to 14 residues. Germline assignment: CDR1 SGHTA and CDR2 FQGNSA. The CDR3 reads CASSQGQGDYEQYF. Written as DNA, the CDR3 is TGTGCCAGCAGCCAAGGACAGGGAGACTACGAGCAGTACTTC.

The chain joins TRBV7-9 to TRBJ2-7; 9 nucleotides align to TRBD2. Germline CDR1 reads SEHNR; CDR2 reads FQNEAQ (reference sequence). The CDR3 has 16 residues. V was clipped by 4 bases and J by 3 bases; unmatched bases: 10. CDR3 sequence (DNA): TGTGCCAGCAGCTCCTTAATGGCGGGGGGGCACTACGAGCAGTACTTC. Amino acids: CASSSLMAGGHYEQYF.

The chain is built from TRBV2 and TRBJ1-2; 10 bases are shared with TRBD1. This CDR3 spans 13 amino acids. Germline CDR1 reads SNHLY; CDR2 reads FYNNEI. Losses at the gene ends were 1 base for V and 8 bases for J; bases not matched to a gene: 1. The CDR3: CASSEGQGAGYTF. CDR3 DNA: TGTGCCAGCAGTGAAGGACAGGGGGCGGGCTACACCTTC. Complete variable domain (other parts from reference TRBV2 and TRBJ1-2): EPEVTQTPSHQVTQMGQEVILRCVPISNHLYFYWYRQILGQKVEFLVSFYNNEISEKSEIFDDQFSVERPDGSNFTLKIRSTKLEDSAMYFCASSEGQGAGYTFGSGTRLTVV.

V usage is TRBV5-1 and J usage is TRBJ1-1, with 10 bases lining up with TRBD1. The CDR3 covers 15 residues. The V gene end was trimmed by 2 bases and the J gene end by 4 bases; junction bases not matched to a gene: 5. CDR1 and CDR2 from the germline V gene are SGHRS and YFSETQ. CDR3 region: CASSFTGTGATEAFF. The DNA of the CDR3 is TGCGCCAGCAGCTTCACCGGGACAGGGGCCACTGAAGCTTTCTTT.

This chain links TRBV18 with TRBJ2-3; 7 positions match TRBD2. The CDR3 has 15 residues. CDR1 is KGHSH, CDR2 LQKENI, per germline. With V trimmed by 6 bases and J by 3 bases, 9 bases remained unmatched. CDR3 bases: TGTGCCAGCTCTCAAGGACTAGGGCCAACAGATACGCAGTATTTT. This codes for CASSQGLGPTDTQYF. The variable domain in full, with the rest retrieved from reference TRBV18 and TRBJ2-3, is NAGVMQNPRHLVRRRGQEARLRCSPMKGHSHVYWYRQLPEEGLKFMVYLQKENIIDESGMPKERFSAEFPKEGPSILRIQQVVRGDSAAYFCASSQGLGPTDTQYFGPGTRLTVL.

V and J are TRBV19 and TRBJ1-3; D perhaps matches TRBD1 (5 bases). Deletions cut 5 bases from V and 2 bases from J, with 7 bases between. The CDR3 length is 13 residues. Germline loops: CDR1 LNHDA, CDR2 SQIVND (reference sequence). CDR3 residues: CASSSGAGNTIYF. DNA for the CDR3: TGTGCCAGTAGTTCGGGGGCTGGAAACACCATATATTTT.

The gene calls are TRBV19 and TRBJ2-3, with D tentatively TRBD2 (6 bases). Germline loops: CDR1 LNHDA, CDR2 SQIVND (reference sequence). V was trimmed by 4 bases and J by 8 bases, leaving 13 bases between them. The CDR3 totals 13 residues. CDR3 amino acids: CASSTGTLGTQYF. The CDR3 DNA reads as TGTGCCAGTAGTACCGGGACTCTAGGTACGCAGTATTTT. Based on the CDR3 plus reference TRBV19 and TRBJ2-3, the full variable domain is DGGITQSPKYLFRKEGQNVTLSCEQNLNHDAMYWYRQDPGQGLRLIYYSQIVNDFQKGDIAEGYSVSREKKESFPLTVTSAQKNPTAFYLCASSTGTLGTQYFGPGTRLTVL.

The chain carries TRBV6-2 or TRBV6-3 and TRBJ1-5; 10 bases fit TRBD1. The CDR3 is 15 amino acids. The V and J ends lost 5 bases and 6 bases, in that order; junction bases with no gene match: 7. Germline loops: CDR1 MNHEY, CDR2 SVGEGT. The CDR3 DNA follows: TGTGCCAGCAGTCCGACAGGGGGCGCGGCTCAGCCCCAGCATTTT. Its protein is CASSPTGGAAQPQHF.

The chain joins TRBV5-4 to TRBJ2-2; 10 positions match TRBD1. Germline V gene sequence: CDR1 SGHNT, CDR2 YYREEE (reference sequence). The CDR3 spans 15 residues. After removal of 4 bases from V and 7 bases from J, the junction contained 7 bases not matched to a gene. In nucleotides, the CDR3 is TGTGCCAGCAGCCCCATGGACAGGGGGGACGGGGAGCTGTTTTTT. Residues: CASSPMDRGDGELFF.

The CDR3 loop reads CASSKGDYGYTF. As DNA, the CDR3 is TGTGCCAGCAGTAAGGGGGACTATGGCTACACCTTC. This chain links TRBV2 with TRBJ1-2, with D possibly matching TRBD1 (6 bases). V lost 5 bases, J lost 3 bases, and 7 bases lay in between. Germline CDR1 SNHLY, CDR2 FYNNEI. The CDR3 contains 12 residues.

This clone occurred once. This chain uses TRBV5-6 with TRBJ1-6; unclear D gene. This CDR3 spans 15 amino acids. The V gene lost 0 bases and the J gene lost 3 bases, with 7 bases spanning the gap. In germline, CDR1 is SGHDT, CDR2 YYEEEE. The CDR3: CASSLAGGYNSPLHF. CDR3 DNA: TGTGCCAGCAGCTTGGCAGGTGGCTATAATTCACCCCTCCACTTT.

A word on this clone: Other nucleotide sequences in the sample specify the same CDR3. The J gene is TRBJ2-3, the V gene TRBV7-9, with 12 bases fitting TRBD2. V dropped 5 bases and J dropped 3; count of bases not matched to a gene: 3. The CDR3 extends over 15 amino acids. Germline V gene lookup returns CDR1 SEHNR and CDR2 FQNEAQ (reference sequence). The CDR3 region has the DNA TGTGCCAGCAGCCCGCTAGCGGGGGGGACAGATACGCAGTATTTT. Amino acids: CASSPLAGGTDTQYF.

The CDR3 is CASSATGGEVYEQYF. The DNA for the CDR3 is TGTGCCAGCAGCGCCACAGGGGGCGAGGTATACGAGCAGTACTTC. This chain links TRBV7-2 with TRBJ2-7; 9 nucleotides line up with TRBD1. V was pared by 5 bases and J by 4 bases, with 9 bases of the junction left unmatched. Germline CDR1 is SGHTA and CDR2 is FQGNSA. This CDR3 comprises 15 residues.

The V gene is TRBV4-2, the J gene TRBJ2-1; a weak D match, TRBD2 (7 bases). With 1 base removed from V and 8 bases from J, the gap between germline ends came to 18 bases. CDR3 length: 16 amino acids. From germline, CDR1 is LGHNA and CDR2 YNFKEQ. As DNA, the CDR3 is TGTGCCAGCAGCCAAGGAGGGGGGGGCGGAGGGGATGAGCAGTTCTTC. Amino acids: CASSQGGGGGGDEQFF.

The chain recombines TRBV21-1 with TRBJ1-1. TRBV21-1 is shown as a pseudogene. The CDR3 is 16 amino acids. The CDR3 DNA is TGTGCCAGCAGCAAAGACGGGGGCGGGGGCGACACTGAAGCTTTCTTT. Encoded protein: CASSKDGGGGDTEAFF.

In its sample, this clone was seen a few times. The rearrangement uses TRBV5-4 and TRBJ1-6; 7 bases are shared with TRBD1. After removal of 4 bases from V and 5 bases from J, the junction contained 6 bases not matched to a gene. Germline V gene data show CDR1 as SGHNT and CDR2 as YYREEE (reference sequence). The CDR3 sequence is 15 residues long. CDR3 DNA: TGTGCCAGCAGCCGAAGACAGGGAGATAATTCACCCCTCCACTTT. Its translation is CASSRRQGDNSPLHF.

The chain recombines TRBV27 with TRBJ1-5, with D hard to call. Germline loops: CDR1 MNHEY, CDR2 SMNVEV (reference sequence). This CDR3 is built from 15 residues. V was pared by 6 bases and J by 3 bases, with 15 bases between. The DNA of the CDR3 is TGTGCCAGCAGCCTACTGGGAGGGTCCAATCAGCCCCAGCATTTT. Translating gives CASSLLGGSNQPQHF.

The rearrangement links TRBV23-1 to TRBJ2-7; 8 positions agree with TRBD2. TRBV23-1 is assigned to the ORF class and has an uncertain function. CDR3 size: 18 residues. V lost 0 bases, J lost 4 bases, and 14 bases stayed unmatched. CDR3 protein: CASSQSGRGGASYYEQYF. The CDR3 region has the DNA TGCGCCAGCAGTCAATCGGGACGGGGGGGCGCGTCCTATTACGAGCAGTACTTC.

As regards this clone: A far larger clone is just one base off, so this is likely a read error. The chain links TRBV6-2 or TRBV6-3 to TRBJ1-2, with 7 bases that match TRBD1. V shed 4 bases and J 4 bases; nucleotides not matched to a gene: 3. The CDR3 spans 13 residues. Germline CDR1 is MNHEY and CDR2 is SVGEGT. The CDR3: CASSSGQIYGYTF. DNA for the CDR3: TGTGCCAGCAGTTCGGGACAGATCTATGGCTACACCTTC.

This clone has only one observation. This rearrangement joins TRBV10-2 to TRBJ2-1; D not resolved. V lost 11 bases and J 3 bases, leaving 8 bases between the germline ends. The CDR3 contains 11 residues. Looked up from germline, CDR1 is WSHSY and CDR2 is SAAADI. The CDR3 DNA is TGCGCCGCCTTGAGCTACAATGAGCAGTTCTTC. Translating gives CAALSYNEQFF.

The chain couples TRBV28 to TRBJ2-7; 7 bases fit TRBD1. The CDR3 is 13 residues long. Germline-derived CDR1 and CDR2 are MDHEN and SYDVKM. V was clipped by 5 bases and J by 3 bases; unmatched bases: 4. The CDR3 coding sequence is TGTGCCAGCAGTCGAGGGACAGTCTACGAGCAGTACTTC. This translates into CASSRGTVYEQYF.

The chain joins TRBV19 to TRBJ2-1; maybe TRBD1 (6 bases). The CDR3 spans 14 residues. V was trimmed by 5 bases and J by 5 bases, leaving 13 bases between them. Germline-derived CDR1 and CDR2 are LNHDA and SQIVND (reference sequence). The CDR3 spells CASSPPGTNNEQFF. The CDR3 nucleotides read TGTGCCAGTAGTCCCCCCGGGACAAACAATGAGCAGTTCTTC.